What follows are 14 T cell receptor beta chains derived from one specimen sequenced in a study of blood T cell repertoires in COVID-19. Method: immunoSEQ multiplex PCR; TCRdb's copy keeps in-frame clones and lacks some. The sample shows some 170,000 clones, more than 80% of them seen only once. The source material was PBMCs or T cells enriched from blood (not recorded which). These receptors were taken from a man aged 35 to 55 who had recovered from COVID-19.

The J gene is TRBJ2-2, the V gene TRBV2; D is unresolved. Germline V lookup: CDR1 SNHLY, CDR2 FYNNEI. Trimming cost V 0 bases and J 7 bases, with 15 bases left between them. This CDR3 contains 16 residues. The CDR3 DNA is TGTGCCAGCAGTGAAGCTAGAACAGTACCCCACGGGGAGCTGTTTTTT. Encoded protein: CASSEARTVPHGELFF.

The chain is built from TRBV25-1 and TRBJ2-1; perhaps TRBD2 as D (6 bases). The CDR3 sequence is 15 residues long. Trimming removed 8 bases from V and 7 bases from J, with 21 bases in between. Per the germline V gene, CDR1 is MGHDK and CDR2 is SYGVNS. Here the CDR3 reads CASAGLGEVVNEQFF. The DNA of the CDR3 is TGTGCCAGCGCAGGGTTGGGGGAGGTTGTGAATGAGCAGTTCTTC.

The rearrangement links TRBV19 to TRBJ2-2, with 9 bases identical to TRBD2. V lost 10 bases and J lost 0; bases outside the gene matches: 3. The germline V gene has CDR1 LNHDA and CDR2 SQIVND (reference sequence). The CDR3 contains 14 residues. The CDR3 nucleotides read TGTGCCACCATAGCGGGGGCGAACACCGGGGAGCTGTTTTTT. Translated: CATIAGANTGELFF.

This clone was picked up one time. This chain uses TRBV2 with TRBJ1-2, with D possibly matching TRBD1 (5 bases). The CDR3 is made up of 12 amino acids. Trimming left V 4 bases short and J 8 bases short, with 11 bases between. Per germline, CDR1 SNHLY and CDR2 FYNNEI. The CDR3: CASSGGGEGYTF. CDR3 bases: TGTGCCAGCAGTGGAGGAGGGGAGGGCTACACCTTC.

The chain couples TRBV7-2 to TRBJ1-2; TRBD1 matches at 7 bases. CDR1 is SGHTA and CDR2 is FQGNSA in the germline V gene. The CDR3 runs 14 residues. V shed 5 bases, J shed 4 bases, and the junction held 7 bases outside the gene matches. CDR3 region: CASSLEGQLYGYTF. In DNA, the CDR3 is TGTGCCAGCAGCCTTGAGGGACAGCTCTATGGCTACACCTTC.

The CDR3 sequence is CASSDNSPRGGKNGYTF. CDR3 bases: TGTGCCAGCAGTGACAATTCGCCGAGGGGCGGGAAAAATGGCTACACCTTC. V usage is TRBV6-4 and J usage is TRBJ1-2; D may be TRBD1 (5 bases). V gave up 2 bases and J gave up 6 bases, with 22 bases separating them. In germline, CDR1 is MRHNA, CDR2 SNTAGT. The CDR3 sequence is 17 residues long.

V and J are TRBV12-3 or TRBV12-4 and TRBJ1-1; D unclear. The V end was cut by 7 bases, the J end by 2 bases, with 8 bases between. The CDR3 covers 12 residues. The CDR3 spells CASTKSNTEAFF. CDR3 sequence (DNA): TGTGCCAGCACTAAAAGCAACACTGAAGCTTTCTTT.

Worth noting for this clone: The same CDR3 arises from other DNA sequences in this sample as well. The CDR3 DNA reads TGTGCCAGCAGCGTGGGGGGACTGTACAATGAGCAGTTCTTC. Protein: CASSVGGLYNEQFF. The chain carries TRBV9 and TRBJ2-1; perhaps TRBD2 as D (6 bases). Germline CDR1 SGDLS, CDR2 YYNGEE. Trimming pared 2 bases from V and 4 bases from J, leaving 10 bases between. This CDR3 contains 14 residues.

The chain joins TRBV11-3 to TRBJ1-5, with D unclear. The V end was cut by 1 base, the J end by 3 bases, with 4 bases between. This CDR3 contains 13 residues. Germline CDR1 is SGHNT and CDR2 is YENEEA. The CDR3 here is CASSLGDNQPQHF. Written as DNA, the CDR3 is TGTGCCAGCAGCTTAGGAGACAATCAGCCCCAGCATTTT.

The gene calls are TRBV19 and TRBJ1-1, with 10 bases identical to TRBD1. V was pared by 6 bases and J by 4 bases, with 8 bases of the junction left unmatched. Germline CDR1 reads LNHDA; CDR2 reads SQIVND (reference sequence). CDR3 length equals 15 residues. For the CDR3, the DNA is TGTGCCAGTAGCCGGCGCGGGACAGGGGTCACTGAAGCTTTCTTT. Residues: CASSRRGTGVTEAFF. The variable domain in full, with the rest retrieved from reference TRBV19 and TRBJ1-1, is DGGITQSPKYLFRKEGQNVTLSCEQNLNHDAMYWYRQDPGQGLRLIYYSQIVNDFQKGDIAEGYSVSREKKESFPLTVTSAQKNPTAFYLCASSRRGTGVTEAFFGQGTRLTVV.

The chain uses TRBV2 and TRBJ2-1; D is perhaps TRBD2 (5 bases). Between the trimmed V and J ends, which lost 4 bases and 7 bases, there was a span of 11 bases. The CDR3 contains 13 residues. CDR1 and CDR2 (germline): SNHLY, FYNNEI. The CDR3 DNA sequence: TGTGCCAGCAGTGTGGGCTGGAGGAATGAGCAGTTCTTC. Its protein product is CASSVGWRNEQFF. Combining the CDR3 with reference TRBV2 and TRBJ2-1 gives the whole variable domain EPEVTQTPSHQVTQMGQEVILRCVPISNHLYFYWYRQILGQKVEFLVSFYNNEISEKSEIFDDQFSVERPDGSNFTLKIRSTKLEDSAMYFCASSVGWRNEQFFGPGTRLTVL.

The chain couples TRBV30 to TRBJ2-2; D perhaps matches TRBD2 (5 bases). Germline V gene sequence: CDR1 GTSNPN, CDR2 SVGIG (reference sequence). Trimming took off 6 bases at V and 6 bases at J, with 14 bases between the two ends. This CDR3 region has 13 residues. The CDR3 DNA sequence: TGTGCCTGCACCTTCAGAGGGCCCGGGGAGCTGTTTTTT. This encodes CACTFRGPGELFF.

The rearrangement joins TRBV7-2 to TRBJ1-4; possible D gene TRBD1, 5 bases. The CDR3 is 16 residues long. The V gene lost 0 bases and the J gene lost 4 bases, with 12 bases spanning the gap. From germline, CDR1 is SGHTA and CDR2 FQGNSA. The CDR3 sequence is CASSLAPGGINEKLFF. CDR3 DNA: TGTGCCAGCAGCTTAGCTCCTGGGGGGATTAATGAAAAACTGTTTTTT.

The rearrangement joins TRBV19 to TRBJ1-1; D may be TRBD1 (5 bases). The V gene lost 5 bases and the J gene lost 0 bases, with 16 bases spanning the gap. Germline V gives CDR1 LNHDA, CDR2 SQIVND (reference sequence). CDR3 size: 16 residues. The CDR3 DNA reads as TGTGCCAGTAGTGGCCCAGGGTTCGGCCTGAACACTGAAGCTTTCTTT. Translating it yields CASSGPGFGLNTEAFF.